What follows describes a single T cell receptor (beta chain). Measured with immunoSEQ multiplex PCR; TCRdb has only the in-frame clones, and not every one. The table shows some 180,000 clones, with 79% occurring only once. The sample comes from a study of blood T cell repertoires in COVID-19. Across the study: From the United States, Italy and Spain came samples of acute and convalescent COVID-19. The analysed material was cDNA or gDNA that came from T cells, B-cell-depleted T cells, or PBMCs.

The CDR3 covers 15 residues. Germline CDR1 KGHSH, CDR2 LQKENI. J was trimmed by 4 bases and V by 4 bases; bases with no gene match: 5. The sequencing sample was made of PBMCs or T cells enriched from blood (not recorded which). This receptor was obtained from a woman aged 70-85 years in a cohort exposed to, infected with or recovered from COVID-19 (not recorded which). The chain combines TRBV18 with TRBJ1-5; TRBD1 aligns across 9 bases. For the CDR3, the DNA is TGTGCCAGCTCACTGGGACAGGGAGGTAATCAGCCCCAGCATTTT. Amino acid sequence: CASSLGQGGNQPQHF.